This T cell receptor (beta chain) comes out of a study of T cells in Graves' hyperthyroidism and ophthalmopathy. Study observations and caveats: Also found in blood were most expanded thyroid clonotypes above 0.001. A 13 V-J signature model discriminated ophthalmopathy versus stable hyperthyroidism.

It was RNA transcripts that yielded the amplified TCR beta CDR3 regions. First-round RT-PCR targeting the TCR CDR3 was performed with the HTBI primer set. TCRdb analysed the multiplex PCR reads with MiXCR anew, one entry per CDR3 protein. Altogether 500,000 to 700,000 distinct CDR3 sequences are present, approximately 16% being singletons, with the ten largest covering under 20%. This clonotype came up a few times. What it binds is not known. The CDR3 runs 15 residues. CDR1 and CDR2 from the germline V gene are LGHNA and YSLEER. With 5 bases removed from V and 4 bases from J, the gap between germline ends came to 17 bases.

This clonotype was sampled from a woman aged 18-35 years with Graves' hyperthyroidism. The sample was blood. V is TRBV4-3 and J is TRBJ1-2, with D maybe TRBD1 (6 bases). The CDR3 spells CASSARRGQSYGYTF. CDR3 in DNA: TGCGCCAGCAGCGCGCGGAGAGGACAGTCCTATGGCTACACCTTC.